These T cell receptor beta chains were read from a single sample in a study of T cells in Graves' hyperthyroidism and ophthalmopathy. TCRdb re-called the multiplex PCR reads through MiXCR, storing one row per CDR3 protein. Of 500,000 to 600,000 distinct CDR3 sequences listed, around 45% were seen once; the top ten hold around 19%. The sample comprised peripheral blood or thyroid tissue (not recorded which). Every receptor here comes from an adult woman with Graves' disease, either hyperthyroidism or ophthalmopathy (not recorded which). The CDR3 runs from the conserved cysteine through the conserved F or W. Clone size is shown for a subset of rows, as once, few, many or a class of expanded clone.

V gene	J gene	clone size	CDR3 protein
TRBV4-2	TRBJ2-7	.	CASSRLGAGRGRSYEQYF
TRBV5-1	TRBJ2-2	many	CASSLIRQGDTGELFF
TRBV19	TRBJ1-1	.	CASSIQGTTEAFF
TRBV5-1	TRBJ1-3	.	CASSYLGNTIYF
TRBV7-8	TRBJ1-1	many	CASSLLTEAFF
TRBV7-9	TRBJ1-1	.	CASSSLGRTGENTEAFF
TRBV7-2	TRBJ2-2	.	CASSATRTGAGELFF
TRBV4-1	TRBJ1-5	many	CASSQKGPLQPQHF
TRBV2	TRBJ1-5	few	CATTGEGNQPQHF
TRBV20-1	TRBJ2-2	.	CSAHAGTGTGELFF
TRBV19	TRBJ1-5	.	CASKGQLGQPQHF
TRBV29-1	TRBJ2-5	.	CSVVQGFRETQYF
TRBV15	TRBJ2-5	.	CATSSLGGNQETQYF
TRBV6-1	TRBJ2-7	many	CASSVGRVYEQYF
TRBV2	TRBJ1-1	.	CASSVPGPLFEAFF
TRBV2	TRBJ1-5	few	CASSEILGYSNQPQHF
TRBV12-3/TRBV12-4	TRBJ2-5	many	CASSFSAWDQETQYF
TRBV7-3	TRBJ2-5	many	CASSLQEEGTQYF
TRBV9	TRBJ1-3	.	CASSRGGNSGNTIYF
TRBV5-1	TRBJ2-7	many	CASSLEGGGPLRF
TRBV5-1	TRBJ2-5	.	CASSLVSGVPSSQETQYF
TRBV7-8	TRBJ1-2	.	CASGPGADYGYTF
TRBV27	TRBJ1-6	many	CASSLLGGNSPLHF
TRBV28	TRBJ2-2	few	CASSLFAIAPRSHGELFF
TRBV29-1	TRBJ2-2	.	CSVRLVGAVGAELFF
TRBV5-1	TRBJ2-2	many	CASSQQGLGNTGELFF
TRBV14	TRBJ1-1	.	CASSNWTGGNTEAFF
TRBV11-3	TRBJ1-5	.	CASFSSNQPQHF
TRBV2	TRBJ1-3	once	CASSEMGGPGNTIYF
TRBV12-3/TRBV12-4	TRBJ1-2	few	CASNLRQGALDDGYTF
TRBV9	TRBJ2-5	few	CASSVGPRETQYF
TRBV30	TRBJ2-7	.	CAWSSGQGIHEQYF
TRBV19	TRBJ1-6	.	CASTTLDHLGSPLHF
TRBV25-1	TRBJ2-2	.	CASTRDTGELFF
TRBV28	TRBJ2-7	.	CASSLIPGVEQYF
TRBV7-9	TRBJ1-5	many	CASSQGVGRHQPQHF
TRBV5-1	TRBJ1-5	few	CASSPNPGPDQPQHF
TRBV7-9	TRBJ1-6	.	CASSLVSKDSPLHF
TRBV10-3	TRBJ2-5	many	CASGQGPTETQYF
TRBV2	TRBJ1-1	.	CASSEERTIEAFF
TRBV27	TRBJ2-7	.	CASSLSGNAYEQYF
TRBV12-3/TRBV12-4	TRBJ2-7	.	CASSHSGAGDYEQYF
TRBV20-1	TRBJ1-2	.	CSARDSARGGGYTF
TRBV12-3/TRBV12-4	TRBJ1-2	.	CASSPSGRHLGYTF